This section outlines one T cell receptor (beta chain) sequence together with its context. Seattle enrolled patients during active infection and tracked them longitudinally. This sample was taken from a study of blood T cell repertoires in COVID-19. Looking at the study overall: Collection of acute and convalescent COVID-19 samples took place in the United States, Italy and Spain. In each case, the material was cDNA or gDNA derived from T cells, B-cell-depleted T cells, or PBMCs.

Study processing details: Estimation of nucleated cell counts was performed using reference gene primer amplification. The data were produced by immunoSEQ multiplex PCR, yet TCRdb's version contains in-frame clones alone and is incomplete. The D gene and trimming were derived from the DNA, and the V and J assignments and clone size from that table. The sample shows approximately 80,000 clones, 85% of them seen only once. The CDR3 is 15 residues long. The ends lost 7 bases at V and 6 bases at J; junction bases unmatched: 14. Germline V gene sequence: CDR1 MDHEN, CDR2 SYDVKM. The TCR sequence derives from a man in his fifties with COVID-19, enrolled during active disease. Material for sequencing was peripheral blood. The rearrangement uses TRBV28 and TRBJ1-1, with 7 positions matching TRBD1. The CDR3 DNA is TGTGCCAGCACTCGAAGGGCAGGGGGGTTCCCTGAAGCTTTCTTT. This codes for CASTRRAGGFPEAFF.